This T cell receptor (beta chain) was recorded in a study of cytomegalovirus exposure and HLA in healthy donors. There are 12 residues in the CDR3. The germline CDR1 and CDR2 sequences are MDHEN and SYDVKM. V was shortened by 5 bases and J by 5 bases, with 7 bases between the two germline ends. General observations from the study: The TCR clusters that emerged in the first cohort tended, a later analysis found, to co-occur in the roughly 120 validation repertoires.

Turning to this clone: Its matching antigen is unknown.

The repertoire was sequenced with immunoSEQ multiplex PCR; TCRdb's copy has only in-frame clones and lacks some. The repertoire includes 100,000 to 150,000 clones, around 90% of them detected once, and about 2.1% sits in the top ten. The receptor was isolated from a woman between 18 and 29 years old in good health and CMV-seronegative. The chain couples TRBV28 to TRBJ1-5; D is unclear. Sequencing used PBMCs. The CDR3 region is CASSQIHQPQHF. CDR3 bases: TGTGCCAGCAGTCAGATACATCAGCCCCAGCATTTT.